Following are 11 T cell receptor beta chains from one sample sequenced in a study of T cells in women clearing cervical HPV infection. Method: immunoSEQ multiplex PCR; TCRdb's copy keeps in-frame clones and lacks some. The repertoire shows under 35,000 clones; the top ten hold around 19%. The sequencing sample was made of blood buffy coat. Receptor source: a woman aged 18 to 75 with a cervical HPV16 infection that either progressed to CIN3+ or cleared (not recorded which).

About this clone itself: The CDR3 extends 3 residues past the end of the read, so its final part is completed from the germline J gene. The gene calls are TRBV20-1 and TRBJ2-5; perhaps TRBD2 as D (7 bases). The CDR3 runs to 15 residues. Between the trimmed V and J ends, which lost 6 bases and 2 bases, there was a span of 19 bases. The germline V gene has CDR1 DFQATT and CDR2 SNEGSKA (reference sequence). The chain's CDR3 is CSAGGGGGYQETQYF. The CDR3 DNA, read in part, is TGCAGTGCCGGGGGTGGCGGGGGCTATCAAGAGACC.

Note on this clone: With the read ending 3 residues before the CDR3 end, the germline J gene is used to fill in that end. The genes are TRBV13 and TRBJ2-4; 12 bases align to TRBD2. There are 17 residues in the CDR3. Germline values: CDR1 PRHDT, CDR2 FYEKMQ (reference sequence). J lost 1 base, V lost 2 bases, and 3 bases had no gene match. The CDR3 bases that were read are TGTGCCAGCAGCTTATTGACTAGCGGGAGCGCCAAAAACATT. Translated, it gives CASSLLTSGSAKNI. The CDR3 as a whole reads CASSLLTSGSAKNIQYF.

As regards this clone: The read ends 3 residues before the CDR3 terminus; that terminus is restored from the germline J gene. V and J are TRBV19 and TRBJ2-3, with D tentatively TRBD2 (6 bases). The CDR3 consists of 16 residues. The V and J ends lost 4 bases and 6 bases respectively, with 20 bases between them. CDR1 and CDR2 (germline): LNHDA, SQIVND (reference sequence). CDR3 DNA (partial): TGTGCCAGTAGTACGACCCGGGGGATAGGGCACGATACG. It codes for CASSTTRGIGHDT. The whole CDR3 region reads CASSTTRGIGHDTQYF.

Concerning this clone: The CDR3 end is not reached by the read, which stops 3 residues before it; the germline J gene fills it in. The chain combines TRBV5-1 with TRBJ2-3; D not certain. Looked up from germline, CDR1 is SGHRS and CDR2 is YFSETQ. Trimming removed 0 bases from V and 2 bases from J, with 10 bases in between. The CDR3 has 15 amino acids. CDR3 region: CASSLETRDTDTQYF. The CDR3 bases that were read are TGCGCCAGCAGCTTGGAAACCCGCGACACAGATACG. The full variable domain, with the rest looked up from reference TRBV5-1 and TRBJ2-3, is KAGVTQTPRYLIKTRGQQVTLSCSPISGHRSVSWYQQTPGQGLQFLFEYFSETQRNKGNFPGRFSGRQFSNSRSEMNVSTLELGDSALYLCASSLETRDTDTQYFGPGTRLTVL.

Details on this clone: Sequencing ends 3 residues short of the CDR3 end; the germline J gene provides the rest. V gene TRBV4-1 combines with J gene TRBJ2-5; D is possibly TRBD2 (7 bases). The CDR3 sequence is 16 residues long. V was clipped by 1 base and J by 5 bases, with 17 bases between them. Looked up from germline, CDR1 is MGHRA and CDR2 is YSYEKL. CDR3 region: CASSQGMGGARETQYF. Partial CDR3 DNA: TGCGCCAGCAGCCAAGGAATGGGGGGGGCCCGGGAGACC.

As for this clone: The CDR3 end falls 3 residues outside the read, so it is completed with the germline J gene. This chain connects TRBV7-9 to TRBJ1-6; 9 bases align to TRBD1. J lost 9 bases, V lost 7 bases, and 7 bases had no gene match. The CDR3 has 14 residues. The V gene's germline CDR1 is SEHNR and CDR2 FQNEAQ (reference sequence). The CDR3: CASNQQGAGSPLHF. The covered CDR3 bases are TGTGCCAGCAACCAACAGGGGGCCGGTTCACCC.

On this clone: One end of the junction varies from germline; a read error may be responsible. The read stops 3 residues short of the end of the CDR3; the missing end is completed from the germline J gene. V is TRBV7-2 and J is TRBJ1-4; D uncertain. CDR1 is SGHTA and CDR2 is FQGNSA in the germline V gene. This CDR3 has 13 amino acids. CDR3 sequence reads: CAGSEGERSPLFF. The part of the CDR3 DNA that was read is TGTGCCGGCAGCGAGGGCGAAAGATCACCA.

CDR3 residues: CASSSIRQGGHDYTF. Partial CDR3 DNA: TGTGCCAGCAGCTCCATAAGACAGGGAGGACACGAC. This chain uses TRBV7-2 with TRBJ1-2; 7 bases align to TRBD1. From the germline J gene comes the end of the CDR3, since the read stops 3 residues before it. From germline, CDR1 is SGHTA and CDR2 FQGNSA. The CDR3 has 15 residues.

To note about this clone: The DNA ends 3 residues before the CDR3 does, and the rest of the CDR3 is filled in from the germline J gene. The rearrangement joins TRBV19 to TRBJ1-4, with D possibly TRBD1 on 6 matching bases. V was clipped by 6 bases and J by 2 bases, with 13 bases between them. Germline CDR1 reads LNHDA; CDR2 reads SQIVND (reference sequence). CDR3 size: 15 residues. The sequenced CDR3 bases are TGTGCCAGTAGCCGTAACCAGGGGACTAATGAAAAA. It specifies CASSRNQGTNEK. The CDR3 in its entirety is CASSRNQGTNEKLFF.

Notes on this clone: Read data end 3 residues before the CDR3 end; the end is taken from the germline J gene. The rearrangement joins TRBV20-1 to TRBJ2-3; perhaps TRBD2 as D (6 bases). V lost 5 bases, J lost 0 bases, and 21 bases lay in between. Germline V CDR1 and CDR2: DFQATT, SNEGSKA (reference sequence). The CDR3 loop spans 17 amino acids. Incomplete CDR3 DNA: TGCAGTGCTGATAGGCCTCGACTAGGTCCCAGCACAGATACG. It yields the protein CSADRPRLGPSTDT. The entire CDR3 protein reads CSADRPRLGPSTDTQYF.

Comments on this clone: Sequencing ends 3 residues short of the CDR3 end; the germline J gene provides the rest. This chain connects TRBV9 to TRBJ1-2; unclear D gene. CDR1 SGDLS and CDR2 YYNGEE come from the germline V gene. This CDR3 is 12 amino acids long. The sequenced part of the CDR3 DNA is TGTGCCAGCAGGGAGGCCGGGGAGGGC. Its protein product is CASREAGEG. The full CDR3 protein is CASREAGEGYTF. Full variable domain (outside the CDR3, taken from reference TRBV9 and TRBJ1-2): DSGVTQTPKHLITATGQRVTLRCSPRSGDLSVYWYQQSLDQGLQFLIQYYNGEERAKGNILERFSAQQFPDLHSELNLSSLELGDSALYFCASREAGEGYTFGSGTRLTVV.